This T cell receptor (beta chain) was sequenced for a study of patients with pleural tuberculosis. This clonotype was counted many times. The CDR3 totals 13 residues. Germline CDR1 MNHEY, CDR2 SMNVEV (reference sequence). The V and J ends lost 8 bases and 1 base respectively, with 11 bases between them. TCRdb used MiXCR to reprocess the reads, holding one entry per CDR3 protein. In the table there are about 50,000 distinct CDR3 sequences, under 8.5% of which are singletons. The receptor comes from a human donor with pleural tuberculosis. This chain links TRBV27 with TRBJ1-1; D is uncertain. In DNA form, the CDR3 reads TGTGCCAGCCGAAACGGAAGGAACACTGAAGCTTTCTTT. This translates into CASRNGRNTEAFF.